This TCR beta chain came from a study of blood T cell repertoires in COVID-19. This CDR3 has 14 amino acids. The germline V gene encodes CDR1 LNHDA and CDR2 SQIVND (reference sequence). J lost 6 bases, V lost 7 bases, and 9 bases had no gene match. Authors' data handling: The assay estimated nucleated cells by amplifying reference gene primers. Assay: immunoSEQ multiplex PCR; the TCRdb copy retains only in-frame clones and omits some. D and trimming were read from the DNA, whereas the V and J calls and clone size are those reported in that table. The sample yields under 250,000 clones, 83% seen once. This chain uses TRBV19 with TRBJ2-3; 8 bases are shared with TRBD2. This sequence originates from a human donor in a cohort sampled during active COVID-19. Material: peripheral blood. CDR3: CASNRGGPADTQYF. The DNA of the CDR3 is TGTGCCAGTAACCGCGGGGGGCCGGCGGATACGCAGTATTTT.